The 3 T cell receptor beta chains listed next were all sequenced from one sample in a study of blood T cell repertoires in COVID-19. Generated by immunoSEQ multiplex PCR, the TCRdb table keeps only in-frame clones and is missing some. The sample records some 400,000 clones, roughly nine tenths being singletons. The sample consisted of PBMCs or T cells enriched from blood (not recorded which). Receptor source: a woman aged 40-49 years who had been exposed to COVID-19.

The V and J genes are TRBV30 and TRBJ2-3; TRBD2 agrees at 10 bases. Germline V gene sequence: CDR1 GTSNPN, CDR2 SVGIG (reference sequence). The V segment lost 8 bases and the J segment 3 bases; nucleotides outside the gene matches: 11. This CDR3 has 15 amino acids. CDR3 residues: CAPQARTSGTDTQYF. CDR3 bases: TGTGCCCCTCAGGCCAGGACTAGCGGTACAGATACGCAGTATTTT.

V and J are TRBV7-8 and TRBJ1-5; no clear D gene. Germline CDR1 SGHVS, CDR2 FQNEAQ. V was trimmed by 4 bases and J by 5 bases, leaving 9 bases between them. This CDR3 has 13 residues. CDR3 DNA: TGTGCCAGCAGCTACGGCCGGGATCAGCCCCAGCATTTT. Its protein product is CASSYGRDQPQHF.

V and J are TRBV2 and TRBJ2-1, with 11 bases lining up with TRBD2. V lost 4 bases, J lost 6 bases, and 8 bases stayed unmatched. Germline assignment: CDR1 SNHLY and CDR2 FYNNEI. CDR3 length: 16 amino acids. In DNA form, the CDR3 reads TGTGCCAGCAGTGTTCGTCGACTAGCGGGAAGCAATGAGCAGTTCTTC. It translates to CASSVRRLAGSNEQFF.